These 3 T cell receptor beta chains came from one sample sequenced in a study of blood T cell repertoires in COVID-19. Sequencing was performed with immunoSEQ multiplex PCR; in TCRdb, only in-frame clones are kept and a portion is missing. The sample lists about 150,000 clones, about 86% occurring once. Sequences were obtained from PBMCs or T cells enriched from blood (not recorded which). These receptor sequences come from a man aged 50-59 years who had recovered from COVID-19.

This clone was picked up a small number of times. The rearrangement joins TRBV4-3 to TRBJ1-2; possible D gene TRBD1, 5 bases. V lost 0 bases, J lost 4 bases, and 15 bases lay in between. The CDR3 is 16 residues long. The germline gives CDR1 LGHNA, CDR2 YSLEER. The DNA for the CDR3 is TGCGCCAGCAGCCAAGAAACGGTGGAACAGGTCTATGGCTACACCTTC. It translates to CASSQETVEQVYGYTF.

The CDR3 DNA sequence: TGCGCCAGCAGCAAAAGCGGGACTAGCGGGGGTGATACGCAGTATTTT. Amino acid sequence: CASSKSGTSGGDTQYF. The V call is TRBV5-1, the J call TRBJ2-3; 14 bases fit TRBD2. Germline V CDR1 and CDR2: SGHRS, YFSETQ. J lost 6 bases, V lost 4 bases, and 7 bases had no gene match. The length of the CDR3 is 16 residues.

This clone was detected once. The CDR3 protein is CASSYSSLRANTEAFF. CDR3 nucleotide sequence: TGTGCCAGCAGTTACTCGTCGCTCAGGGCGAACACTGAAGCTTTCTTT. This chain links TRBV6-5 with TRBJ1-1; D may be TRBD1 (5 bases). The germline CDR1 and CDR2 sequences are MNHEY and SVGAGI. The CDR3 spans 16 residues. V was trimmed by 0 bases and J by 1 base, leaving 12 bases between them.